This TCR beta chain emerged from a study of early T cells in non-severe SARS-CoV-2 infection. This clonotype showed up many times. Attachment of unique molecular identifiers to individual cDNA molecules was performed. TCRdb re-analysed the 5' RACE reads in MiXCR, keeping a single row per CDR3 protein. Of approximately 31,000 distinct CDR3 sequences listed, around 7% are singletons. The sample consisted of whole blood. The receptor comes from an adult who was a healthcare worker with PCR-confirmed SARS-CoV-2 infection or an uninfected control (not recorded which).

Here the CDR3 reads CASSPGDSFIYNSPLHF. The CDR3 nucleotides read TGTGCCAGCAGCCCAGGGGACAGCTTCATCTATAATTCACCCCTCCACTTT. V and J are TRBV7-6 and TRBJ1-6, with 7 bases identical to TRBD1. This CDR3 has 17 residues. V was pared by 5 bases and J by 3 bases, with 10 bases of the junction left unmatched. The V gene's germline CDR1 is SGHVS and CDR2 FNYEAQ.